One and the same sample provided the 27 T cell receptor beta chains below, sequenced in a study of T cells in women clearing cervical HPV infection. Assay: immunoSEQ multiplex PCR; the TCRdb copy retains only in-frame clones and omits some. Recorded for this sample: 25,000 to 35,000 clones. The sequencing input was blood buffy coat. These receptors were taken from a woman aged 18 to 75 with a cervical HPV16 infection that either progressed to CIN3+ or cleared (not recorded which).

For this clone: The read halts 3 residues ahead of the CDR3 end, with the missing end drawn from the germline J gene. The chain links TRBV15 to TRBJ2-7; D is ambiguous. There are 13 residues in the CDR3. CDR1 LNHNV and CDR2 YYDKDF come from the germline V gene (reference sequence). The V and J ends lost 0 bases and 3 bases respectively, with 6 bases between them. The CDR3 bases that were read are TGTGCCACCAGCAGAGATGTTCGCTACGAG. This codes for CATSRDVRYE. The entire CDR3 protein reads CATSRDVRYEQYF.

In the case of this clone: The DNA ends 3 residues before the CDR3 does, and the rest of the CDR3 is filled in from the germline J gene. The rearrangement links TRBV18 to TRBJ1-5; TRBD1 matches 9 bases. The CDR3 consists of 15 residues. V was clipped by 3 bases and J by 5 bases; unmatched bases: 5. Germline V lookup: CDR1 KGHSH, CDR2 LQKENI. CDR3 bases read: TGTGCCAGCTCACCTCGGACAGGGGCCGATCAGCCC. This codes for CASSPRTGADQP. The whole CDR3 reads CASSPRTGADQPQHF.

The CDR3 region is CASSVTGLEAFF. The part of the CDR3 DNA that was read is TGTGCCAGCAGTGTGACAGGGCTTGAA. The chain combines TRBV2 with TRBJ1-1; 7 nucleotides match TRBD1. The missing CDR3 end, 3 residues past where the read stops, is filled in from the germline J gene. The CDR3 extends over 12 amino acids. The junction had 3 bases not matched to a gene; V was cut back by 4 bases and J by 7 bases. Germline loops: CDR1 SNHLY, CDR2 FYNNEI.

About this clone: The read ends 3 residues early relative to the CDR3; the germline J gene fills the gap. This chain uses TRBV20-1 with TRBJ2-1, with D uncertain. The CDR3 has 15 residues. Germline-derived CDR1 and CDR2 are DFQATT and SNEGSKA (reference sequence). V gave up 0 bases and J gave up 6 bases, with 15 bases separating them. The sequenced CDR3 bases are TGCAGTGCTAGAGATACGCGAAGCACCCTCAATGAG. Its translation: CSARDTRSTLNE. The whole CDR3 protein reads CSARDTRSTLNEQFF.

About this clone: The read comes to an end 3 residues before the CDR3 does, leaving the germline J gene to fill in the end. The chain employs TRBV19 and TRBJ2-3, with TRBD1 identical over 8 bases. Germline loops: CDR1 LNHDA, CDR2 SQIVND (reference sequence). V dropped 4 bases and J dropped 2; count of bases not matched to a gene: 2. The CDR3 spans 14 residues. The CDR3 is CASSTGQATDTQYF. The CDR3 bases that were read are TGTGCCAGTAGTACGGGACAGGCCACAGATACG.

Comment on this clone: The CDR3 end falls 3 residues outside the read, so it is completed with the germline J gene. The chain recombines TRBV27 with TRBJ2-7; 7 bases are a match to TRBD1. The V gene end was trimmed by 9 bases and the J gene end by 3 bases; junction bases not matched to a gene: 2. Germline loops: CDR1 MNHEY, CDR2 SMNVEV (reference sequence). This CDR3 has 11 residues. The sequenced part of the CDR3 DNA is TGTGCCAGTCAGGGGGTCTACGAG. Its protein product is CASQGVYE. The whole CDR3 sequence is CASQGVYEQYF.

The CDR3 loop is CASSSGTGGVDTQYF. The DNA read from the CDR3 is TGTGCCAGCAGCTCCGGGACAGGGGGCGTCGATACG. The genes are TRBV6-4 and TRBJ2-3; 12 positions agree with TRBD1. The read falls 3 residues short of the CDR3 end, and the missing part is taken from the germline J gene. The J segment lost 6 bases and the V segment lost 6 bases, leaving 7 bases of the junction unmatched. CDR1 MRHNA and CDR2 SNTAGT come from the germline V gene. The CDR3 is 15 residues long.

For this clone: The read finishes 3 residues shy of the CDR3 end, and the germline J gene is used to complete it. The genes are TRBV6-1 and TRBJ2-3, with 7 bases lining up with TRBD2. V trimming: 2 bases; J trimming: 1 base; junction bases outside the gene matches: 9. The CDR3 length is 17 residues. Germline CDR1 reads MNHNS; CDR2 reads SASEGT. The CDR3 is CASSEWRVAGGTDTQYF. Partial CDR3 DNA: TGTGCCAGCAGTGAATGGCGGGTAGCGGGTGGCACAGATACG.

Worth noting for this clone: The CDR3 end lies 3 residues beyond the end of the read and is filled in from the germline J gene. The chain combines TRBV24-1 with TRBJ1-2; 9 bases line up with TRBD1. The CDR3 totals 15 residues. CDR1 is KGHDR, CDR2 SFDVKD, per germline. V dropped 2 bases and J dropped 2; count of bases not matched to a gene: 2. The CDR3 protein is CATSDSTGGNYGYTF. The CDR3 DNA, read in part, is TGTGCCACCAGTGATTCCACAGGGGGCAACTATGGC.

About this clone itself: Read coverage stops 3 residues before the CDR3 terminus; the germline J gene supplies the remainder. The chain joins TRBV20-1 to TRBJ1-2; no firm D call. V lost 0 bases and J 2 bases, leaving 7 bases between the germline ends. The CDR3 consists of 13 residues. Germline V lookup: CDR1 DFQATT, CDR2 SNEGSKA (reference sequence). CDR3 region: CSARDQQNYGYTF. The part of the CDR3 DNA that was read is TGCAGTGCTAGAGATCAACAGAACTATGGC.

About this clone: The CDR3 end lies 3 residues beyond the end of the read and is filled in from the germline J gene. The rearrangement joins TRBV30 to TRBJ1-5; no definite D call. CDR1 is GTSNPN and CDR2 is SVGIG in the germline V gene (reference sequence). CDR3 size: 13 residues. The ends were cut back, 3 bases at V and 3 bases at J, with 9 bases in the middle. The CDR3 region is CAWRDQDNQPQHF. CDR3 DNA (partial): TGTGCCTGGAGAGACCAGGACAATCAGCCC.

Regarding this clone: The read halts 3 residues ahead of the CDR3 end, with the missing end drawn from the germline J gene. V and J are TRBV19 and TRBJ2-3; 9 positions match TRBD2. The trim removed 6 bases at V and 4 bases at J, leaving 11 bases unmatched. This CDR3 comprises 16 residues. Germline CDR1 is LNHDA and CDR2 is SQIVND (reference sequence). CDR3 amino acids: CASSKSSGRWSDTQYF. CDR3 DNA, as far as it was read: TGTGCCAGTAGCAAAAGCAGCGGGAGGTGGTCAGATACG.

A note on this clone: The read ends 3 residues early relative to the CDR3; the germline J gene fills the gap. The J gene is TRBJ1-6, the V gene TRBV12-3 or TRBV12-4; D may be TRBD1 (5 bases). Trimming took 6 bases from V and 8 from J, leaving 14 bases between them. CDR3 size: 14 residues. The sequenced CDR3 bases are TGTGCCAGCAGCGGGTGGGGCGGGGATTCACCC. Encoded protein: CASSGWGGDSP. The CDR3 in its entirety is CASSGWGGDSPLHF.

Worth noting for this clone: The read stops 3 residues short of the end of the CDR3; the missing end is completed from the germline J gene. The chain carries TRBV5-1 and TRBJ2-2; TRBD1 might be the D (6 bases). V gave up 4 bases and J gave up 6 bases, with 19 bases separating them. Germline V lookup: CDR1 SGHRS, CDR2 YFSETQ. This CDR3 has 16 residues. CDR3 protein: CASSRYGTGLAGELFF. CDR3 bases read: TGCGCCAGCAGCCGATACGGAACAGGGTTGGCCGGGGAG.

This clone is labeled medium-sized based on frequency. The CDR3 goes on 3 residues after the read ends, and that part is filled in from the germline J gene. This chain joins TRBV4-1 and TRBJ2-6; no firm D call. The CDR3 is made up of 16 amino acids. V was trimmed by 0 bases and J by 4 bases, leaving 10 bases between them. From germline, CDR1 is MGHRA and CDR2 YSYEKL. The CDR3 sequence is CASSQEYSKGANVLTF. The sequenced CDR3 bases are TGCGCCAGCAGCCAAGAGTACTCCAAGGGGGCCAACGTC.

Details on this clone: The read ends 3 residues shy of where the CDR3 ends; the end is completed using the germline J gene. The J gene is TRBJ1-4, the V gene TRBV2; the D is unclear. V lost 0 bases and J 1 base, leaving 6 bases between the germline ends. Germline-derived CDR1 and CDR2 are SNHLY and FYNNEI. The CDR3 loop spans 15 amino acids. The CDR3 bases that were read are TGTGCCAGCAGTGAAGCGGCCAGAACTAATGAAAAA. Protein: CASSEAARTNEK. The complete CDR3 sequence is CASSEAARTNEKLFF.

Remarks on this clone: The read halts 3 residues ahead of the CDR3 end, with the missing end drawn from the germline J gene. V is TRBV7-9 and J is TRBJ2-1, with D perhaps matching TRBD1 or TRBD2 (6 bases each). The germline V gene encodes CDR1 SEHNR and CDR2 FQNEAQ (reference sequence). V lost 4 bases to trimming and J lost 4 bases, with 14 bases between them. This CDR3 region has 15 residues. CDR3: CASSSRQEGYNEQFF. Partial CDR3 DNA: TGTGCCAGCAGCTCTAGACAGGAGGGTTACAATGAG.

Of note for this clone: The read falls 3 residues short of the CDR3 end, and the missing part is taken from the germline J gene. The chain couples TRBV20-1 to TRBJ2-3; 7 positions match TRBD2. The CDR3 runs to 16 residues. V was clipped by 3 bases and J by 2 bases; unmatched bases: 11. Germline V gene sequence: CDR1 DFQATT, CDR2 SNEGSKA (reference sequence). The DNA read from the CDR3 is TGCAGTGCTAGCTTCCGTCGGGGAGGGAACACAGATACG. Translation: CSASFRRGGNTDT. The entire CDR3 reads CSASFRRGGNTDTQYF.

To note about this clone: Its ends do not fully match the called genes, so a read error is possible. The read comes to an end 3 residues before the CDR3 does, leaving the germline J gene to fill in the end. The chain carries TRBV2 and TRBJ1-1; D gene unclear. Germline assignment: CDR1 SNHLY and CDR2 FYNNEI. This CDR3 region has 13 residues. CDR3 DNA (partial): TGTGCCAGCCGTGATGGGCCCGTCACTGAA. Its protein product is CASRDGPVTE. The entire CDR3 is CASRDGPVTEAFF. The variable domain in full, with the rest retrieved from reference TRBV2 and TRBJ1-1, is EPEVTQTPSHQVTQMGQEVILRCVPISNHLYFYWYRQILGQKVEFLVSFYNNEISEKSEIFDDQFSVERPDGSNFTLKIRSTKLEDSAMYFCASRDGPVTEAFFGQGTRLTVV.

With respect to this clone: The sequence runs out 3 residues before the end of the CDR3; the remainder is reconstructed from the germline J gene. The chain has TRBV7-9 and TRBJ2-5, with D perhaps matching TRBD1 (6 bases). Trimming shortened V by 5 bases and J by 1 base, and 11 bases separated the two germline ends. The V gene's germline CDR1 is SEHNR and CDR2 FQNEAQ (reference sequence). The CDR3 totals 14 residues. CDR3 bases read: TGTGCCAGCAGCCAGGACAGTTTCCAAGAGACC. Its translation is CASSQDSFQET. The complete CDR3 protein is CASSQDSFQETQYF.

Of note for this clone: From the germline J gene comes the end of the CDR3, since the read stops 3 residues before it. The chain recombines TRBV5-1 with TRBJ2-4; maybe TRBD2 (6 bases). Germline V gene sequence: CDR1 SGHRS, CDR2 YFSETQ. Trimming removed 7 bases at V and 0 bases at J, with 11 bases between. There are 14 residues in the CDR3. CDR3 protein: CASSEGLAKNIQYF. CDR3 DNA (partial): TGCGCCAGCTCCGAGGGACTAGCCAAAAACATT. Looking up the rest from reference TRBV5-1 and TRBJ2-4 gives the full variable domain: KAGVTQTPRYLIKTRGQQVTLSCSPISGHRSVSWYQQTPGQGLQFLFEYFSETQRNKGNFPGRFSGRQFSNSRSEMNVSTLELGDSALYLCASSEGLAKNIQYFGAGTRLSVL.

Points on this clone: The missing CDR3 end, 3 residues past where the read stops, is filled in from the germline J gene. The rearrangement uses TRBV20-1 and TRBJ2-1, with TRBD2 identical over 8 bases. Germline V gene data show CDR1 as DFQATT and CDR2 as SNEGSKA (reference sequence). The CDR3 has 13 amino acids. V was clipped by 3 bases and J by 4 bases; unmatched bases: 2. The sequenced part of the CDR3 DNA is TGCAGTGCTAGCGAGCGGGAGTACAATGAG. Its translation is CSASEREYNE. The complete CDR3 reads CSASEREYNEQFF.

In the case of this clone: The CDR3 end is not reached by the read, which stops 3 residues before it; the germline J gene fills it in. The chain links TRBV27 to TRBJ1-1, with 11 bases aligning to TRBD1. Germline assignment: CDR1 MNHEY and CDR2 SMNVEV (reference sequence). CDR3 length: 17 amino acids. The J segment lost 1 base and the V segment lost 6 bases, leaving 10 bases of the junction unmatched. The CDR3 bases that were read are TGTGCCAGCAGCCTCCTCGGGACAGGGGGTGGGAACACTGAA. Its translation is CASSLLGTGGGNTE. The whole CDR3 sequence is CASSLLGTGGGNTEAFF.

As concerns this clone: The CDR3 end falls 3 residues outside the read, so it is completed with the germline J gene. This chain joins TRBV4-1 and TRBJ1-6, with D perhaps matching TRBD1 (5 bases). Germline CDR1 is MGHRA and CDR2 is YSYEKL. Trimming took off 2 bases at V and 5 bases at J, with 13 bases between the two ends. CDR3 length equals 16 residues. The CDR3 loop is CASSQPGRADNSPLHF. The CDR3 bases that were read are TGCGCCAGCAGCCAACCAGGGAGGGCTGATAATTCACCC.

Comment on this clone: The missing CDR3 end, 3 residues past where the read stops, is filled in from the germline J gene. This chain uses TRBV5-6 with TRBJ2-5; tentatively, D is TRBD2 (5 bases). This CDR3 contains 15 residues. Germline V lookup: CDR1 SGHDT, CDR2 YYEEEE. Between the trimmed V and J ends, which lost 4 bases and 4 bases, there was a span of 17 bases. The sequenced CDR3 bases are TGTGCCAGCAGCCCCCGGCTGGATAGCGTAGAGACC. This gives the protein CASSPRLDSVET. The CDR3, in full, reads CASSPRLDSVETQYF.

Details on this clone: The read gets to within 3 residues of the CDR3 end, and the germline J gene fills in the rest. The chain couples TRBV5-1 to TRBJ2-7; 9 nucleotides line up with TRBD1. V gave up 0 bases and J gave up 2 bases; unmatched junction bases: 3. The length of the CDR3 is 15 residues. CDR1 is SGHRS and CDR2 is YFSETQ in the germline V gene. The covered CDR3 bases are TGCGCCAGCAGCTTGGTCGGACAGGGGACCTACGAG. As protein: CASSLVGQGTYE. The full CDR3 sequence reads CASSLVGQGTYEQYF.

Details on this clone: From the germline J gene comes the end of the CDR3, since the read stops 3 residues before it. The chain has TRBV30 and TRBJ1-1, with D perhaps TRBD1 (6 bases). The CDR3 is 15 residues long. V dropped 5 bases and J dropped 0 bases, with 16 bases sitting between them. Looked up from germline, CDR1 is GTSNPN and CDR2 is SVGIG (reference sequence). The CDR3 region is CAWHPTDRMNTEAFF. The covered CDR3 bases are TGTGCCTGGCACCCCACGGACAGAATGAACACTGAA.